The present T cell receptor beta chain was sequenced within a study of T cell repertoires in cytomegalovirus infection. Overall study: HLA-C-restricted CMV epitopes, recently identified, and well-studied HLA-B-restricted ones were used by the study. Indications came from public TCR beta signatures; they pointed to CMV infection and to a matching HLA type.

General study points: Cumulative frequency of public TCR beta families picked out carriers of CMV plus the relevant HLA. There were HLA-C-restricted CMV-specific TCR beta clonotypes dominating the ex vivo response.

CDR1 is MNHNS and CDR2 is SASEGT in the germline V gene. V lost 9 bases, J lost 5 bases, and 25 bases lay in between. This CDR3 region has 16 residues. In regard to this clonotype: Its antigen is not identified.

TCRdb re-derived calls from the reads in MiXCR, one entry per CDR3 protein. The repertoire holds around 750,000 distinct CDR3 sequences, approximately 30% seen once, with around 11% in the top ten. The material was cultured CD8+ T cells from PBMCs, obtained from culture after CMV antigen stimulation. The receptor was isolated from a human donor in good health (CMV status not recorded). Some clones in this sample may be carry-over from other donors' samples. V gene TRBV6-1 combines with J gene TRBJ1-1; D is unclear. CDR3 in DNA: TGTGCCAGTACCCCTGCTAAGACACCCGAGAAGACTGAAGCTTTCTTT. Translation: CASTPAKTPEKTEAFF.